These 3 T cell receptor beta chains were all obtained from the same sample, sequenced in a study of OX40 agonist ivuxolimab in advanced cancers. Assay used: immunoSEQ multiplex PCR; TCRdb lists only in-frame clones, some missing. The sample has some 77,000 clones, just under 95% seen once. The sequenced sample was CD4+ or CD8+ T cells sorted from blood, obtained in a trial of the OX40 agonist ivuxolimab. These receptors all stem from an adult with an advanced solid tumor such as melanoma, head and neck, liver or kidney cancer.

The chain uses TRBV5-1 and TRBJ2-7; 7 bases are shared with TRBD1. The V segment lost 3 bases and the J segment 1 base; nucleotides outside the gene matches: 4. This CDR3 spans 14 amino acids. Germline V CDR1 and CDR2: SGHRS, YFSETQ. CDR3 in DNA: TGCGCCAGCAGCTCCTCGACAGGGTCCTACGAGCAGTACTTC. This translates into CASSSSTGSYEQYF.

This chain joins TRBV7-2 and TRBJ2-7; D perhaps matches TRBD1 (6 bases). This CDR3 is built from 15 residues. Germline V lookup: CDR1 SGHTA, CDR2 FQGNSA. V was clipped by 3 bases and J by 2 bases, with 14 bases between them. Written as DNA, the CDR3 is TGTGCCAGCAGCTTCGGACAGCAACTTCCCTACGAGCAGTACTTC. It encodes CASSFGQQLPYEQYF.

This clone was seen a single time. The CDR3 loop reads CASSSQGATNEKLFF. CDR3 bases: TGCGCCAGCAGCTCTCAGGGGGCTACTAATGAAAAACTGTTTTTT. The chain employs TRBV5-1 and TRBJ1-4; 8 bases are shared with TRBD1. V lost 3 bases to trimming and J lost 2 bases; unmatched junction nucleotides: 3. Germline loops: CDR1 SGHRS, CDR2 YFSETQ. The CDR3 extends over 15 amino acids.